This T cell receptor beta chain was observed in a study of blood T cell repertoires in COVID-19. Clones were read by immunoSEQ multiplex PCR, and TCRdb kept only the in-frame ones, dropping some. The repertoire includes hundreds of thousands of clones, about 89% of them detected once, and less than 9% sits in the top ten. The sequenced sample was peripheral blood. The clonotype comes from a woman aged 45-65 years with COVID-19, enrolled during active disease.

The CDR3 DNA reads as TGCGCCAGCAGCAGGGGGCTCGAGGATGAGCAGTTCTTC. Its protein is CASSRGLEDEQFF. V is TRBV4-1 and J is TRBJ2-1; 7 positions agree with TRBD1. V lost 5 bases, J lost 8 bases, and 6 bases stayed unmatched. The CDR3 has 13 amino acids. Per the germline V gene, CDR1 is MGHRA and CDR2 is YSYEKL.